This T cell receptor (beta chain) emerged from a study of blood T cell repertoires in COVID-19. Germline CDR1 and CDR2: MNHEY and SVGAGI. Trimming pared 0 bases from V and 2 bases from J, leaving 7 bases between. CDR3 length: 14 amino acids. The table came from immunoSEQ multiplex PCR; TCRdb's copy has only in-frame clones and leaves some out. The sample carries a few hundred thousand clones, about 85% recorded once. This receptor was obtained from a man aged 55 to 70 who had recovered from COVID-19. Sequenced: peripheral blood. The chain employs TRBV6-5 and TRBJ1-2; the D is unclear. The CDR3 DNA sequence: TGTGCCAGCAGTTACTCTGCCCAGAACTATGGCTACACCTTC. Translation gives CASSYSAQNYGYTF.